A selection of T cell receptor beta chains follows, all from one sample in a study of shared clonotypes between healthy human individuals. TCRdb keeps only in-frame clones here, not all; method: immunoSEQ multiplex PCR. This table holds about 2.2 million clones, approximately 94% found once. Material for sequencing was naive CD8+ T cells from PBMCs. Receptors were obtained from a man aged 18 to 35 in good health. Some clones in this sample may be carry-over from other donors' samples. The CDR3 runs from the conserved cysteine through the conserved F or W. Fields, in order: D gene, clone size, J gene, V gene, CDR3 protein, CDR3 DNA. A D gene is named only where the DNA matches it firmly. Expanded clones are given a class, and other clones once, few, many or no size at all.

TRBD2 | NA | TRBJ2-1 | TRBV19 | CASTTGLAGALEQFF | TGTGCCAGTACCACCGGACTAGCGGGAGCGCTTGAGCAGTTCTTC
NA | NA | TRBJ1-1 | TRBV5-4 | CASSLEAGPLNTEAFF | TGTGCCAGCAGCTTGGAGGCAGGGCCTCTGAACACTGAAGCTTTCTTT
NA | once | TRBJ1-2 | TRBV30 | CAWSFRPVPYGYTF | TGTGCCTGGAGCTTTCGGCCAGTCCCTTATGGCTACACCTTC
NA | NA | TRBJ2-1 | TRBV27 | CASSLVPHEQFF | TGTGCCAGCAGTTTAGTCCCCCATGAGCAGTTCTTC
NA | NA | TRBJ1-1 | TRBV28 | CASTQYMNTEAFF | TGTGCCAGCACCCAATACATGAACACTGAAGCTTTCTTT
NA | once | TRBJ2-3 | TRBV6-1 | CAGTGTLTDTQYF | TGTGCCGGAACCGGGACACTCACAGATACGCAGTATTTT
TRBD1 | NA | TRBJ2-2 | TRBV7-9 | CASSFPGQGATGELFF | TGTGCCAGCAGCTTCCCCGGACAGGGGGCGACCGGGGAGCTGTTTTTT
TRBD1 | NA | TRBJ2-7 | TRBV7-9 | CASSLGTGVYEQYF | TGTGCCAGCAGCTTAGGGACAGGGGTCTACGAGCAGTACTTC
TRBD2 | NA | TRBJ2-1 | TRBV29-1 | CSTGLAQSSYNEQFF | TGCAGCACTGGACTAGCGCAGAGCTCCTACAATGAGCAGTTCTTC
NA | NA | TRBJ2-7 | TRBV4-1 | CASSQDPGWRPYEQYF | TGCGCCAGCAGCCAAGATCCCGGCTGGCGCCCCTACGAGCAGTACTTC
TRBD1 | NA | TRBJ2-7 | TRBV29-1 | CSVGTSAGTGVREQYF | TGCAGCGTTGGTACAAGTGCCGGGACAGGGGTACGCGAGCAGTACTTC
TRBD1 | NA | TRBJ2-7 | TRBV7-9 | CASSSQSGQDPYEQYF | TGTGCCAGCAGCTCCCAATCGGGACAGGACCCCTACGAGCAGTACTTC
NA | NA | TRBJ1-5 | TRBV5-5 | CASSLTGQSNQPQHF | TGTGCCAGCAGTTTGACGGGACAAAGCAATCAGCCCCAGCATTTT
NA | once | TRBJ2-7 | TRBV4-1 | CASSQRTRTTYEQYF | TGCGCCAGCAGCCAGCGGACACGGACCACCTACGAGCAGTACTTC
NA | NA | TRBJ2-6 | TRBV9 | CASSFPRDTSGANVLTF | TGTGCCAGCAGCTTCCCCCGGGACACCTCTGGGGCCAACGTCCTGACTTTC
NA | NA | TRBJ1-1 | TRBV28 | CASTSPDLAVGTEAFF | TGTGCCAGCACCTCTCCGGACTTGGCCGTCGGCACTGAAGCTTTCTTT
NA | NA | TRBJ1-1 | TRBV9 | CASSGRGNTEAFF | TGTGCCAGCAGCGGTAGGGGGAACACTGAAGCTTTCTTT
TRBD1 | NA | TRBJ1-1 | TRBV27 | CASSDREADTEAFF | TGTGCCAGCAGTGACAGGGAAGCGGACACTGAAGCTTTCTTT
NA | NA | TRBJ2-5 | TRBV7-9 | CASNSGPGEETQYF | TGTGCCAGCAACTCCGGACCAGGTGAAGAGACCCAGTACTTC
NA | NA | TRBJ2-7 | TRBV6-1 | CASRAGVHEQYF | TGTGCCAGCAGGGCAGGGGTGCACGAGCAGTACTTC
NA | NA | TRBJ2-2 | TRBV6-5 | CASSFSGTVDTGELFF | TGTGCCAGCAGTTTCTCCGGGACGGTGGACACCGGGGAGCTGTTTTTT
NA | once | TRBJ2-7 | TRBV28 | CASSGVRAAEQYF | TGTGCCAGCAGTGGGGTGCGGGCGGCGGAGCAGTACTTC
NA | once | TRBJ1-5 | TRBV27 | CASSLLARGMGNQPQHF | TGTGCCAGCAGTTTATTGGCCCGGGGTATGGGCAATCAGCCCCAGCATTTT
TRBD1 | NA | TRBJ1-5 | TRBV28 | CASSLTGINQPQHF | TGTGCCAGCAGTCTGACAGGGATCAATCAGCCCCAGCATTTT
TRBD2 | NA | TRBJ2-5 | TRBV7-3 | CASSSSGRGETQYF | TGTGCCAGCAGCTCTAGCGGGAGGGGAGAGACCCAGTACTTC
NA | NA | TRBJ1-4 | TRBV9 | CASSPQGSANEKLFF | TGTGCCAGCAGCCCCCAGGGGAGCGCTAATGAAAAACTGTTTTTT
NA | NA | TRBJ2-2 | TRBV6-5 | CASSYDWIPNTGELFF | TGTGCCAGCAGTTACGATTGGATTCCGAACACCGGGGAGCTGTTTTTT
TRBD2 | NA | TRBJ2-7 | TRBV18 | CASSGSSGRPYEQYF | TGTGCCAGCTCAGGGTCAAGCGGGAGACCCTACGAGCAGTACTTC
NA | NA | TRBJ1-2 | TRBV28 | CASTQPRHRPPEFYGYTF | TGTGCCAGCACCCAACCAAGACACCGACCCCCCGAATTCTATGGCTACACCTTC
NA | NA | TRBJ2-3 | TRBV15 | CATRNLTGAATTDTQYF | TGTGCCACCAGGAACCTTACTGGGGCGGCTACCACAGATACGCAGTATTTT
NA | NA | TRBJ2-3 | TRBV11-2 | CASSYSQDYRTDTQYF | TGTGCCAGCAGCTATTCTCAGGACTACCGCACAGATACGCAGTATTTT
TRBD1 | once | TRBJ2-1 | TRBV19 | CASSDRGNNEQFF | TGTGCCAGTAGTGACAGGGGAAACAATGAGCAGTTCTTC
NA | NA | TRBJ2-7 | TRBV19 | CASSIDWDLTYEQYF | TGTGCCAGTAGTATAGATTGGGACCTCACCTACGAGCAGTACTTC
NA | NA | TRBJ2-7 | TRBV5-1 | CASSLAGRLTSSYEQYF | TGCGCCAGCAGCTTGGCGGGACGGCTTACTAGCTCCTACGAGCAGTACTTC
TRBD2 | NA | TRBJ2-1 | TRBV12-5 | CASAPGRAHNEQFF | TGTGCTAGTGCCCCAGGGAGGGCCCACAATGAGCAGTTCTTC
TRBD1 | NA | TRBJ1-2 | TRBV27 | CASSPGQHTYGYTF | TGTGCCAGCAGCCCGGGACAGCACACCTATGGCTACACCTTC
TRBD1 | NA | TRBJ2-7 | TRBV29-1 | CSALGQGVYEQYF | TGCAGCGCCTTGGGACAGGGGGTCTACGAGCAGTACTTC
TRBD1 | NA | TRBJ2-7 | TRBV27 | CASSRGTGVVPYEQYF | TGTGCCAGCAGTAGAGGGACAGGGGTTGTCCCTTACGAGCAGTACTTC
TRBD1 | NA | TRBJ1-3 | TRBV15 | CATSTRGLGGNTIYF | TGTGCCACCAGCACGAGGGGGCTAGGTGGAAACACCATATATTTT